This entry describes one T cell receptor (beta chain). The data were taken from a study of cytomegalovirus exposure and HLA in healthy donors. PCR employed 60 Vbeta and 13 Jbeta primers. Sequenced by immunoSEQ multiplex PCR; TCRdb stores in-frame clones only, minus some. The sample shows around 300,000 clones, roughly 70% of them seen only once. The sequenced material came from PBMCs. This TCR derives from a female donor in good health and CMV-seronegative.

The CDR3 DNA reads TGTGCTAGTGGCTCAGGGATTAACACTGAAGCTTTCTTT. This gives the protein CASGSGINTEAFF. The rearrangement links TRBV12-5 to TRBJ1-1; a weak D match, TRBD1 (5 bases). Per the germline V gene, CDR1 is LGHNT and CDR2 is FRNRAP. This CDR3 has 13 residues. V was trimmed by 6 bases and J by 2 bases, leaving 10 bases between them.